The 30 T cell receptor beta chains presented below share a single source sample, sequenced in a study of blood T cell repertoires in COVID-19. The protocol was immunoSEQ multiplex PCR, while the TCRdb copy is restricted to in-frame clones and leaves out a portion. The table records about 180,000 clones, about 80% of them present only once. Sequences were obtained from peripheral blood. The receptors were sampled from a man aged 70 or older with active or convalescent COVID-19.

This clone was counted a few times. The V call is TRBV4-3, the J call TRBJ2-7, with D unclear. The CDR3 consists of 13 residues. The V end lost 4 bases, the J end lost 1 base, and 8 bases lay between the germline ends. Germline V lookup: CDR1 LGHNA, CDR2 YSLEER. For the CDR3, the DNA is TGCGCCAGCAGCCCGTCCCTTTCCTACGAGCAGTACTTC. Translation: CASSPSLSYEQYF.

The chain is built from TRBV2 and TRBJ1-4; possible D gene TRBD1, 5 bases. The germline V gene encodes CDR1 SNHLY and CDR2 FYNNEI. This CDR3 comprises 12 residues. The ends were cut back, 6 bases at V and 8 bases at J, with 10 bases in the middle. Written as DNA, the CDR3 is TGTGCCAGCAGGGGGGGTTACGAAAAACTGTTTTTT. Protein sequence: CASRGGYEKLFF.

This rearrangement joins TRBV30 to TRBJ2-7, with 10 bases that match TRBD1. The CDR3 has 13 amino acids. J lost 5 bases, V lost 3 bases, and 4 bases had no gene match. Germline V gene sequence: CDR1 GTSNPN, CDR2 SVGIG (reference sequence). This chain's CDR3 is CAWSAGTGDEQYF. In nucleotides, the CDR3 is TGTGCCTGGAGCGCCGGGACAGGGGACGAGCAGTACTTC.

This clone was seen a handful of times. V gene TRBV2 combines with J gene TRBJ2-1, with D possibly TRBD2 on 6 matching bases. The germline V gene encodes CDR1 SNHLY and CDR2 FYNNEI. CDR3 size: 12 residues. V dropped 8 bases and J dropped 4 bases, with 9 bases sitting between them. In DNA form, the CDR3 reads TGTGCCAGCGGGAGGACTTACAATGAGCAGTTCTTC. Amino acid sequence: CASGRTYNEQFF. Complete variable domain (other parts from reference TRBV2 and TRBJ2-1): EPEVTQTPSHQVTQMGQEVILRCVPISNHLYFYWYRQILGQKVEFLVSFYNNEISEKSEIFDDQFSVERPDGSNFTLKIRSTKLEDSAMYFCASGRTYNEQFFGPGTRLTVL.

This chain joins TRBV5-1 and TRBJ1-2; no definite D call. The V end lost 7 bases, the J end lost 2 bases, and 12 bases lay between the germline ends. Germline V lookup: CDR1 SGHRS, CDR2 YFSETQ. The CDR3 is 13 residues long. The CDR3 DNA reads TGCGCCAGCCGACCACGGGAGAACTATGGCTACACCTTC. Its translation is CASRPRENYGYTF.

The chain combines TRBV20-1 with TRBJ2-7, with a weak D call TRBD1 (6 bases). Germline loops: CDR1 DFQATT, CDR2 SNEGSKA (reference sequence). CDR3 size: 11 residues. Trimming pared 6 bases from V and 3 bases from J, leaving 9 bases between. The DNA of the CDR3 is TGCAGTGCCCGGGACAACTACGAGCAGTACTTC. It specifies CSARDNYEQYF.

The chain recombines TRBV5-1 with TRBJ2-1, with 11 positions matching TRBD2. This CDR3 contains 15 residues. V dropped 5 bases and J dropped 13; count of bases not matched to a gene: 14. The V gene's germline CDR1 is SGHRS and CDR2 YFSETQ. The CDR3 DNA is TGCGCCAGCAGTCCGGGACTAGCGGCTACGGGGCACCAGTTCTTC. Translating gives CASSPGLAATGHQFF.

The V call is TRBV6-5, the J call TRBJ1-2; 7 bases agree with TRBD1. The CDR3 is 13 amino acids. The germline V gene encodes CDR1 MNHEY and CDR2 SVGAGI. With 6 bases clipped from V and 8 bases from J, the junction kept 9 bases outside the gene matches. The CDR3 coding sequence is TGTGCCAGCAGAACAGGGGCCGTCGGAGGCTACACCTTC. Amino acids: CASRTGAVGGYTF.

This clone came up a few times. The V and J genes are TRBV11-3 and TRBJ2-1; possibly TRBD2 for D (5 bases). V lost 0 bases and J 10 bases, leaving 10 bases between the germline ends. There are 13 residues in the CDR3. Germline lookup yields CDR1 SGHNT and CDR2 YENEEA. CDR3 sequence (DNA): TGTGCCAGCAGCTTAGAAGGAGGCAGCGAGCAGTTCTTC. Translation gives CASSLEGGSEQFF.

As DNA, the CDR3 is TGTGCCAGCAGTGTAGGGGCCTACACCCTCCACTTT. Translated, it gives CASSVGAYTLHF. The chain couples TRBV2 to TRBJ1-6; D perhaps matches TRBD1 (5 bases). The V end lost 4 bases, the J end lost 14 bases, and 12 bases lay between the germline ends. In germline, CDR1 is SNHLY, CDR2 FYNNEI. This CDR3 has 12 amino acids.

V gene TRBV7-2 combines with J gene TRBJ2-7; weak D call: TRBD2 (6 bases). Germline CDR1 is SGHTA and CDR2 is FQGNSA. The CDR3 has 15 amino acids. V was pared by 1 base and J by 0 bases, with 10 bases between. CDR3 in amino acids: CASSLGAGSSYEQYF. CDR3 coding DNA: TGTGCCAGCAGCTTAGGGGCGGGATCCTCCTACGAGCAGTACTTC.

The chain carries TRBV7-9 and TRBJ1-3; no firm D call. The CDR3 runs 16 residues. Germline V CDR1 and CDR2: SEHNR, FQNEAQ (reference sequence). The V gene lost 1 base and the J gene lost 2 bases, with 12 bases spanning the gap. CDR3 nucleotides: TGTGCCAGCAGCTTAGTTGGAGGGTTCGCTGGAAACACCATATATTTT. This codes for CASSLVGGFAGNTIYF.

The rearrangement uses TRBV30 and TRBJ1-1; D unclear. Germline CDR1 is GTSNPN and CDR2 is SVGIG (reference sequence). This CDR3 comprises 15 residues. Trimming took 0 bases from V and 5 from J, leaving 16 bases between them. The DNA of the CDR3 is TGTGCCTGGAGTGTACTAGGAACGTCGAAGACTGAAGCTTTCTTT. Amino acid sequence: CAWSVLGTSKTEAFF.

V and J are TRBV10-3 and TRBJ2-7, with 8 bases that match TRBD2. Germline V lookup: CDR1 ENHRY, CDR2 SYGVKD. CDR3 size: 14 residues. After removal of 3 bases from V and 5 bases from J, the junction contained 6 bases not matched to a gene. The CDR3 sequence: CAISESGSGDEQYF. The CDR3, as DNA: TGTGCCATCAGTGAAAGCGGGAGTGGCGACGAGCAGTACTTC.

V gene TRBV29-1 combines with J gene TRBJ2-1; TRBD1 aligns across 9 bases. Germline values: CDR1 SQVTM, CDR2 ANQGSEA. Trimming took 3 bases from V and 5 from J; bases not matched to a gene: 2. This CDR3 has 13 residues. Here the CDR3 reads CSVDGTGNNEQFF. The CDR3, as DNA: TGCAGCGTTGATGGGACAGGGAACAATGAGCAGTTCTTC.

The chain has TRBV2 and TRBJ1-2, with a tentative D call TRBD1 (6 bases). CDR1 is SNHLY, CDR2 FYNNEI, per germline. This CDR3 is built from 17 residues. V lost 8 bases, J lost 5 bases, and 27 bases lay in between. CDR3: CASYSLLRTETRYGYTF. The CDR3 bases are TGTGCCAGCTACTCCCTACTCCGGACAGAGACTCGTTATGGCTACACCTTC.

V and J are TRBV7-8 and TRBJ1-6; 9 nucleotides align to TRBD1. This CDR3 is 12 amino acids long. V gave up 3 bases and J gave up 12 bases; unmatched junction bases: 0. CDR1 is SGHVS and CDR2 is FQNEAQ in the germline V gene. The CDR3 DNA sequence: TGTGCCAGCAGCTTGGACAGGGGACCCCTCCACTTT. Residues: CASSLDRGPLHF. The whole variable domain, remainder taken from reference TRBV7-8 and TRBJ1-6, is GAGVSQSPRYKVAKRGQDVALRCDPISGHVSLFWYQQALGQGPEFLTYFQNEAQLDKSGLPSDRFFAERPEGSVSTLKIQRTQQEDSAVYLCASSLDRGPLHFGNGTRLTVT.

The chain couples TRBV5-1 to TRBJ2-7, with D possibly being TRBD2 (5 bases). There are 12 residues in the CDR3. CDR1 is SGHRS, CDR2 YFSETQ, per germline. The V end lost 2 bases, the J end lost 3 bases, and 6 bases lay between the germline ends. CDR3 sequence: CASSFRGYEQYF. CDR3 bases: TGCGCCAGCAGCTTTCGGGGCTACGAGCAGTACTTC.

The chain joins TRBV7-2 to TRBJ1-4; 7 nucleotides align to TRBD1. Trimming cost V 5 bases and J 2 bases; bases outside gene matches: 5. Germline CDR1 and CDR2: SGHTA and FQGNSA. The CDR3 is 15 amino acids. CDR3 nucleotide sequence: TGTGCCAGCAGCGGCAGGGGGTCTACTAATGAAAAACTGTTTTTT. Protein product: CASSGRGSTNEKLFF.

Notes on this clone: Different DNA sequences within this sample yield the same CDR3. The rearrangement uses TRBV6-5 and TRBJ1-1; D is uncertain. The germline CDR1 and CDR2 sequences are MNHEY and SVGAGI. The CDR3 runs 14 residues. The ends were cut back, 0 bases at V and 2 bases at J, with 7 bases in the middle. CDR3 region: CASSYSGGNTEAFF. CDR3 sequence (DNA): TGTGCCAGCAGTTACTCAGGCGGAAACACTGAAGCTTTCTTT.

The CDR3 protein is CASSPIAGGVTYEQYF. The CDR3, as DNA: TGTGCCAGCAGCCCTATAGCGGGAGGGGTAACTTACGAGCAGTACTTC. This sequence joins TRBV4-2 and TRBJ2-7; 11 bases match TRBD2. V was pared by 4 bases and J by 4 bases, with 9 bases of the junction left unmatched. Germline V lookup: CDR1 LGHNA, CDR2 YNFKEQ. The CDR3 runs to 16 residues.

This clone was picked up a small number of times. The chain recombines TRBV19 with TRBJ2-1, with TRBD1 matching over 7 bases. V shed 6 bases and J 1 base; nucleotides not matched to a gene: 6. CDR3 length: 15 residues. Germline CDR1 and CDR2: LNHDA and SQIVND (reference sequence). CDR3 nucleotide sequence: TGTGCCAGTAGCCTCCTGACAGGGTCCTACAATGAGCAGTTCTTC. Translated, it gives CASSLLTGSYNEQFF. Filled out from reference TRBV19 and TRBJ2-1, the complete variable domain reads DGGITQSPKYLFRKEGQNVTLSCEQNLNHDAMYWYRQDPGQGLRLIYYSQIVNDFQKGDIAEGYSVSREKKESFPLTVTSAQKNPTAFYLCASSLLTGSYNEQFFGPGTRLTVL.

The rearrangement links TRBV19 to TRBJ1-2, with 11 bases lining up with TRBD1. Germline loops: CDR1 LNHDA, CDR2 SQIVND (reference sequence). The J segment lost 4 bases and the V segment lost 8 bases, leaving 6 bases of the junction unmatched. CDR3 length: 14 residues. CDR3: CASRTGGYIYGYTF. CDR3 DNA sequence: TGTGCCAGTCGGACAGGGGGCTATATCTATGGCTACACCTTC.

This clone occurred once. The chain links TRBV6-4 to TRBJ1-2; 11 nucleotides match TRBD1. V shed 9 bases and J 6 bases; nucleotides not matched to a gene: 21. The CDR3 is made up of 18 amino acids. Germline V gene data show CDR1 as MRHNA and CDR2 as SNTAGT. Here the CDR3 DNA reads TGTGCCAGTCCGTGGAGGCCGGGACAGGGGGAGGTAGTAGATGGCTACACCTTC. Residues: CASPWRPGQGEVVDGYTF.

The genes are TRBV5-1 and TRBJ2-7, with TRBD2 matching 8 bases. J gave up 3 bases and V 4 bases, and 6 bases lay outside the gene matches. The germline V gene has CDR1 SGHRS and CDR2 YFSETQ. This CDR3 contains 14 residues. CDR3 in amino acids: CASSTNREGYEQYF. Written as DNA, the CDR3 is TGCGCCAGCAGCACCAACCGGGAGGGCTACGAGCAGTACTTC.

This clone turned up a few times. The V gene is TRBV9, the J gene TRBJ1-1, with 10 bases aligning to TRBD1. Germline CDR1 reads SGDLS; CDR2 reads YYNGEE. CDR3 length: 14 amino acids. Losses at the gene ends were 5 bases for V and 4 bases for J; bases not matched to a gene: 5. The CDR3 reads CASSPDRGVTEAFF. The CDR3 DNA follows: TGTGCCAGCAGTCCGGACAGGGGGGTCACTGAAGCTTTCTTT.

The genes are TRBV7-9 and TRBJ2-3; 9 bases agree with TRBD2. Trimming removed 5 bases from V and 2 bases from J; junction bases left unmatched: 11. Germline V gives CDR1 SEHNR, CDR2 FQNEAQ (reference sequence). The CDR3 has 17 amino acids. This CDR3 reads CASSPPVGGRATDTQYF. As DNA, the CDR3 is TGTGCCAGCAGCCCCCCGGTCGGCGGGAGGGCCACAGATACGCAGTATTTT.

The chain joins TRBV7-3 to TRBJ2-3, with D maybe TRBD2 (5 bases). The V end was cut by 2 bases, the J end by 2 bases, with 8 bases between. The CDR3 covers 14 residues. CDR1 and CDR2 (germline): SGHTA, FQGTGA. DNA for the CDR3: TGTGCCAGCAGCTTATTAGGACTCACAGATACGCAGTATTTT. Protein product: CASSLLGLTDTQYF. The variable domain in full, completed from reference TRBV7-3 and TRBJ2-3, reads GAGVSQTPSNKVTEKGKYVELRCDPISGHTALYWYRQSLGQGPEFLIYFQGTGAADDSGLPNDRFFAVRPEGSVSTLKIQRTERGDSAVYLCASSLLGLTDTQYFGPGTRLTVL.

V and J are TRBV6-5 and TRBJ1-2; D is unclear. Trimming took off 7 bases at V and 8 bases at J, with 20 bases between the two ends. CDR3 length: 14 residues. In germline, CDR1 is MNHEY, CDR2 SVGAGI. CDR3 loop: CASTGEYSLGGYTF. As DNA, the CDR3 is TGTGCCAGCACCGGGGAATACAGTCTTGGGGGCTACACCTTC.

This chain links TRBV7-2 with TRBJ2-7; tentatively, D is TRBD1 (7 bases). The CDR3 loop spans 15 amino acids. Germline assignment: CDR1 SGHTA and CDR2 FQGNSA. Deletions cut 7 bases from V and 0 bases from J, with 16 bases between. CDR3 DNA: TGTGCCAGCAAGTTGGAGGGACAGATCTCCTACGAGCAGTACTTC. This translates into CASKLEGQISYEQYF.